The 11 T cell receptor beta chains below all came from one sample that was sequenced in a study of blood T cell repertoires in COVID-19. TCRdb's table, derived via immunoSEQ multiplex PCR, lists solely in-frame clones and lacks some. Here the sample spans roughly 230,000 clones, 83% being singletons. The sample consisted of peripheral blood. These receptors were collected from a human donor in a cohort sampled during active COVID-19.

Only one count was recorded for this clone. The J gene is TRBJ2-7, the V gene TRBV28; the match to TRBD1 covers 7 bases. Unmatched junction bases numbered 12, after V lost 8 bases and J lost 5 bases. CDR3 length: 14 residues. The germline V gene encodes CDR1 MDHEN and CDR2 SYDVKM. The CDR3 DNA is TGTGCCAGCCGGGGACAGACGGCTCACCACGAGCAGTACTTC. It specifies CASRGQTAHHEQYF.

Only a few counts were recorded for this clone. The V call is TRBV4-2, the J call TRBJ2-7; D possibly corresponds to TRBD1 (6 bases). Germline V gives CDR1 LGHNA, CDR2 YNFKEQ. This CDR3 spans 15 amino acids. The ends were cut back, 0 bases at V and 1 base at J, with 10 bases in the middle. CDR3 protein: CASSQDKGQSYEQYF. The DNA for the CDR3 is TGTGCCAGCAGCCAAGATAAAGGACAGTCCTACGAGCAGTACTTC.

This chain connects TRBV5-1 to TRBJ1-5; 10 bases agree with TRBD1. The germline V gene encodes CDR1 SGHRS and CDR2 YFSETQ. V lost 4 bases to trimming and J lost 5 bases; unmatched junction nucleotides: 6. This CDR3 is 15 amino acids long. DNA for the CDR3: TGCGCCAGCAGCCGGACAGGGGGGGTCGATCAGCCCCAGCATTTT. Translating it yields CASSRTGGVDQPQHF.

The CDR3 reads CASSTYGGKQGYTF. CDR3 in DNA: TGTGCCAGCAGCACTTATGGGGGGAAGCAAGGCTACACCTTC. V gene TRBV6-5 combines with J gene TRBJ1-2; D perhaps matches TRBD1 (5 bases). This CDR3 contains 14 residues. Per germline, CDR1 MNHEY and CDR2 SVGAGI. With 6 bases removed from V and 8 bases from J, the gap between germline ends came to 19 bases.

Only one count was recorded for this clone. The chain combines TRBV28 with TRBJ1-2; possibly TRBD1 for D (6 bases). CDR3 length equals 16 residues. V was cut by 6 bases and J by 4 bases, with 21 bases left in between. CDR1 is MDHEN and CDR2 is SYDVKM in the germline V gene. DNA of the CDR3: TGTGCCAGCAGGGGGGGGCTCAGGGAGTACGGCTATGGCTACACCTTC. It specifies CASRGGLREYGYGYTF.

This clone has a single count. The chain links TRBV19 to TRBJ2-7; 8 bases map to TRBD1. Germline trimming cut 3 bases from V and 3 bases from J; bases unmatched to any gene: 7. This CDR3 has 15 amino acids. In germline, CDR1 is LNHDA, CDR2 SQIVND (reference sequence). For the CDR3, the DNA is TGTGCCAGTAGTATCGTATCCAGGGGGCACTACGAGCAGTACTTC. As protein: CASSIVSRGHYEQYF. The full variable domain, in which reference TRBV19 and TRBJ2-7 provide the parts outside the CDR3, is DGGITQSPKYLFRKEGQNVTLSCEQNLNHDAMYWYRQDPGQGLRLIYYSQIVNDFQKGDIAEGYSVSREKKESFPLTVTSAQKNPTAFYLCASSIVSRGHYEQYFGPGTRLTVT.

The CDR3 bases are TGTGCCAGCAGCTTAGGGAGGAATCGAGGCTCTGGAAACACCATATATTTT. The encoded protein is CASSLGRNRGSGNTIYF. The rearrangement uses TRBV7-9 and TRBJ1-3, with D hard to call. V lost 1 base, J lost 0 bases, and 13 bases lay in between. From germline, CDR1 is SEHNR and CDR2 FQNEAQ (reference sequence). The CDR3 contains 17 residues.

This chain uses TRBV19 with TRBJ1-5; 9 nucleotides line up with TRBD1. From germline, CDR1 is LNHDA and CDR2 SQIVND (reference sequence). With V trimmed by 1 base and J by 6 bases, 13 bases remained unmatched. The CDR3 is 18 amino acids. CDR3 bases: TGTGCCAGTAGTATAGCCGGACCTGACAGGGGGGCTGGTCAGCCCCAGCATTTT. Amino acid sequence: CASSIAGPDRGAGQPQHF. The full variable domain, its missing parts supplied by reference TRBV19 and TRBJ1-5, is DGGITQSPKYLFRKEGQNVTLSCEQNLNHDAMYWYRQDPGQGLRLIYYSQIVNDFQKGDIAEGYSVSREKKESFPLTVTSAQKNPTAFYLCASSIAGPDRGAGQPQHFGDGTRLSIL.

This chain links TRBV2 with TRBJ2-2; tentative D call: TRBD2 (6 bases). Deletions cut 6 bases from V and 7 bases from J, with 18 bases between. The CDR3 is made up of 15 amino acids. Germline V gene data show CDR1 as SNHLY and CDR2 as FYNNEI. The CDR3 DNA reads TGTGCCAGCAGAATCGACGGACTACGGAACGGGGAGCTGTTTTTT. Its protein product is CASRIDGLRNGELFF.

This clone occurred once. This chain links TRBV5-4 with TRBJ2-7; 7 bases are a match to TRBD1. J was trimmed by 2 bases and V by 4 bases; bases with no gene match: 6. Germline CDR1 reads SGHNT; CDR2 reads YYREEE (reference sequence). CDR3 length: 14 amino acids. The chain's CDR3 is CASSAGTAPYEQYF. The CDR3 DNA reads TGTGCCAGCAGCGCCGGGACAGCCCCCTACGAGCAGTACTTC.

The rearrangement joins TRBV28 to TRBJ2-7, with TRBD1 as a possible D gene (6 bases). The CDR3 has 11 residues. Between the trimmed V and J ends, which lost 4 bases and 6 bases, there was a span of 7 bases. The germline gives CDR1 MDHEN, CDR2 SYDVKM. CDR3 loop: CASSSRGEQYF. The CDR3 coding sequence is TGTGCCAGCAGTTCCAGGGGCGAGCAGTACTTC.